This T cell receptor beta chain was recorded in a study of cytomegalovirus exposure and HLA in healthy donors (dated by TCRdb to 2015 to 2018). Broadly, across the study: In an earlier analysis of roughly 590 of the donors, roughly 300 Gb of sequence data and 117 million unique TCR beta sequences from 150 million to 200 million T cells were reported. An early release that covered several hundred HLA-typed donors contained approximately 300 gigabases of sequencing data and 85 million to 100 million unique TCR sequences. Of the roughly 430 genotyped donors, around 81% fell in the genetic ancestry cluster associated with self-reported Caucasian donors. The study aimed to test whether cataloging public T cell receptors could reveal signatures of past pathogen exposure. The study used immunosequencing to profile the T cell repertoires of approximately 630 subjects and linked those repertoires to cytomegalovirus serostatus. A separate validation cohort of 100 to 150 different subjects was used in addition to the approximately 610-subject first cohort. The study combined high-throughput TCR immunosequencing, statistical association of individual TCRs with disease status, and machine learning to predict cytomegalovirus infection status. A later analysis re-analyzed previously published TCR beta repertoires from several hundred donors and added high-resolution HLA genotyping to study TCR occurrence patterns. Rather than using new phenotypic data, the later analysis identified candidate immune exposures from TCR beta sequences and from how often those sequences occurred across donors. To decide whether each TCR beta V gene segment behaved as functional or pseudogenic, an earlier analysis of approximately 590 of the donors relied on high-throughput TCR beta sequencing. Alongside the repertoire data, information on donor age, sex, ethnicity and CMV serostatus was compiled. A later genetic analysis took genome-wide SNP genotypes for about 65% of the 666 donors and used that subset as a discovery cohort. Every repertoire in the discovery cohort had been generated on one and the same sequencing platform. HLA typing included class I and class II loci at four-digit resolution. The number of donors typed differed by locus, with roughly 620-630 for A, B, C, DRB1 and DQB1, 522 for DQA1, under 610 for DPA1, and 400 to 490 for DPB1. Four or five DR-DQ haplotypes were handled as single units for association and clustering, since linkage in the cohort was strong. On average, around 200,000 unique TCR beta nucleotide sequences were sequenced per donor among about 400 genotyped donors of the cohort, with around 19% of those sequences being non-productive. Paper-wide results and their limitations: Because counts were too low, roughly 18 rarely observed V segments, including chromosome 9 orphons, were left out of the earlier analysis of approximately 580 of the donors. The study listed approximately 160 TCR beta chains as associated with cytomegalovirus. A later analysis found that TCR association rates varied across HLA loci, with DRB1 alleles showing the most associated TCRs and HLA-C alleles the fewest. A later analysis associated about 18,000 TCR beta sequences with specific HLA alleles at a false discovery rate of 0.05. In an earlier analysis of some 500 of the donors, most TCR beta V segments appeared in productive rearrangements about 87% or about 30% of the time, broadly matching IMGT annotations. Because HLA typing was missing for some donors at each locus, association tests included only the typed subset. According to a later genetic analysis, donors in an Asian-associated ancestry cluster had fewer N-insertions in productive TCRs than the approximately 650-donor mean. A later analysis found that HLA-associated TCR beta chains were more clonally expanded and had lower generation probabilities than equally common non-associated chains. Most CMV-associated TCR beta chains appeared to be HLA-restricted in a later analysis, and the HLA associations seemed to be driven largely by CMV exposure. Strong co-occurrence of HLA alleles, especially DR and DQ, made assigning TCR associations to individual alleles difficult. The only immune exposure information available for the cohort was CMV serostatus. It was suggested by the authors that the approach could potentially be generalized to other disease states and immunological phenotypes. Some IMGT-functional V segments, including TRBV6-2 and TRBV6-3, could not be told apart with the 87-base-pair reads, so those segments were excluded. This cohort had only TCR beta chains sequenced, and the lack of alpha or paired-chain data limited which features could be detected. While some public TCRs were present in many individuals, most TCR sequences turned up only very rarely across donors. A group of highly shared sequence variants was considered likely to be a technical artifact of the sequencing pipeline. A further reported finding was that TCR beta sequences accurately predicted the HLA-A and HLA-B alleles for most subjects in the first cohort. Several of the top co-occurrence clusters appeared to be linked to parvovirus B19, influenza, CMV and Epstein-Barr virus, according to a later analysis. Sequencing depth was assumed to be roughly uniform across donors in the presence/absence analyses, though that assumption may not hold. Correlated functional status among segregating V segments might be attributable to linkage disequilibrium, but an unknown experimental factor could not be ruled out. An association between a missense DCLRE1C variant and V-gene and J-gene trimming of TCR beta chains was found in a later genetic analysis and replicated in an independent cohort. In both the original and validation cohorts, the classifier was reported to diagnose cytomegalovirus status with high specificity and sensitivity. In vitro tests confirmed that a few of the cytomegalovirus-associated TCR beta chains recognize cytomegalovirus antigens.

In total, fewer than 750 healthy bone marrow donors made up the cohort. All cohort members were sampled while nominally healthy, although unrecorded immune exposures were likely present. The donor was CMV seronegative and was included in the group of 352 seronegative cohort members. Every donor gave a peripheral blood sample, and the peripheral blood mononuclear cells from that sample were used for TCR beta sequencing. The Qiagen DNeasy Blood Extraction Kit was used to extract genomic DNA from the blood cell samples. As to this clone: The specificity of this receptor is unknown. No clone much larger than this one lies a single base away; base qualities are absent.

The library relied on the immunoSEQ multiplex PCR assay. For the multiplex PCR, a mixture combining 60 forward primers for TCR Vbeta segments and 13 reverse primers for TCR Jbeta segments was used. The CDR3 region of rearranged TCR beta genes was amplified from genomic DNA by a multiplex PCR assay. The Illumina HiSeq System was used to sequence the amplified TCR beta libraries as 87-base-pair reads. Per the authors' processing: A later analysis tallied tens of millions of unique TCR beta chains across the 666 repertoires, and approximately 9.9 million of those chains were shared by two or more donors. To remove PCR and sequencing errors, raw reads were error-corrected and collapsed into unique sequences using a nearest-neighbor algorithm that merged closely related sequences. CDR3 sequences were aligned to IMGT reference sequences to assign V, D and J gene segments. For a sequence to be retained, at least a six-nucleotide match to both a V gene segment and a J gene segment was required. A rearrangement was called productive if the CDR3 had no stop codons and remained in frame with V and J, and every other rearrangement was called non-productive. CDR3 was defined according to IMGT convention as the region running from the second conserved V-encoded cysteine to the conserved J-encoded phenylalanine. Sequences without an unambiguous match to a single V gene segment were excluded from the earlier analysis of 450 to 650 of the donors. In an earlier analysis of around 590 of the donors, a V segment was called functional when productive rearrangements were above 56.7%, and segregating when the standard deviation between donors exceeded 5%. A statistical classification framework was built for diagnosing cytomegalovirus status from the catalog of TCR beta chain sequences. A later analysis assigned V and J genes by comparing TCR nucleotide sequences with IMGT/GENE-DB human TR gene sequences. In a later analysis, CDR3 sequences and most-parsimonious VDJ recombination scenarios were assigned using the TCRdist pipeline. In a later analysis, every TCR beta chain was defined by the combination of its CDR3 amino acid sequence and its V-gene family, and reads without a unique V-gene family were dropped. As a way to deal with suspected cross-contamination and a sequencing artifact, a later analysis dropped 450 to 600 nucleotide sequences that were highly shared and had low generation probability. In a later analysis, a clonal expansion index was calculated for each public chain from normalized within-repertoire ranks of inferred template counts. Generation probabilities in a later analysis came from a VDJ recombination model fitted to out-of-frame rearrangements, and those results were checked against IGoR. In a later analysis, TCR-TCR, TCR-HLA and TCR-CMV co-occurrence was scored with hypergeometric tests, and a repertoire-size bias correction was applied to TCR pairs. A later analysis estimated false discovery rates by permuting HLA or CMV assignments 20 times. In a later analysis, co-occurring TCRs were grouped using DBSCAN, with TCRdist sequence similarity added in when clustering inside HLA-allele-positive subsets. Co-occurrence clustering excluded repertoires with fewer than 30,000 or more than 120,000 public chains, plus five with anomalous nucleotide sharing. This is the immuneACCESS table as TCRdb keeps it, with only in-frame sequences that have V and J called. A part of the clones is gone; compared with another copy, unresolved V genes explain less than half, and the rest is unexplained. The DNA was the basis for D and trimming; V, J and clone size are from that table. This sample has roughly 140,000 clones in its table, and roughly 80% of those were observed once. The top ten clones comprise just over 4.5% of the sample.

The CDR3 runs 15 residues from the cysteine to the phenylalanine. Solely the CDR3 DNA is kept, with 45 bases framed from the first base. CDR1 and CDR2 are drawn from the germline V gene: SGHVS, FNYEAQ. For this chain, trimming is 5 bases at the V end and 6 bases at the J end, and the number of junction bases without a gene match is 12. The sequence joins TRBV7-6 to TRBJ2-7; TRBD1 lines up with 8 middle nucleotides. This receptor was taken from a man between 40 and 49 years old in good health and CMV-seronegative. What was sequenced was PBMCs. The nucleotide sequence is given as TGTGCCAGCAGCAGTGCCGGCACAGGGGGGCGCGAGCAGTACTTC. Its protein reads: CASSSAGTGGREQYF. Outside the CDR3, residues come from the reference TRBV7-6 and TRBJ2-7 proteins, so the full variable domain is: GAGVSQSPRYKVTKRGQDVALRCDPISGHVSLYWYRQALGQGPEFLTYFNYEAQQDKSGLPNDRFSAERPEGSISTLTIQRTEQRDSAMYRCASSSAGTGGREQYFGPGTRLTVT.